The 17 T cell receptor beta chains below all came from one sample that was sequenced in a study of patients and donors after allogeneic stem cell transplantation. From the RT-PCR reads, TCRdb called clonotypes with MiXCR, one entry per CDR3 protein. Among roughly 960,000 distinct CDR3 sequences listed, roughly 18% were seen once. The specimen sequenced was blood, either unsorted or a sorted T cell fraction (not recorded which). The receptors here all came from a human donor who was either an allogeneic HSCT recipient or a stem cell or donor lymphocyte infusion donor (not recorded which). It is not recorded whose cells these are; they may come from a transplant donor.

This clonotype turned up a few times. J is TRBJ2-7 and V is TRBV5-6; 7 nucleotides line up with TRBD2. This CDR3 spans 15 amino acids. V lost 2 bases and J lost 4; bases outside the gene matches: 9. Germline loops: CDR1 SGHDT, CDR2 YYEEEE. The CDR3 here is CASSFWGGKRYEQYF. CDR3 coding DNA: TGTGCCAGCAGCTTTTGGGGAGGGAAGAGGTACGAGCAGTACTTC.

The chain links TRBV9 to TRBJ2-1; TRBD2 matches at 10 bases. The germline CDR1 and CDR2 sequences are SGDLS and YYNGEE. Losses at the gene ends were 2 bases for V and 2 bases for J; bases not matched to a gene: 1. This CDR3 is built from 15 residues. The chain's CDR3 is CASSVGTSAYNEQFF. CDR3 in DNA: TGTGCCAGCAGCGTGGGGACTAGCGCCTACAATGAGCAGTTCTTC.

The genes are TRBV4-1 and TRBJ2-1; unclear D gene. Germline V CDR1 and CDR2: MGHRA, YSYEKL. CDR3 size: 14 residues. V gave up 1 base and J gave up 2 bases, with 6 bases separating them. The CDR3 region has the DNA TGCGCCAGCAGCCAAGGGCGGACCTACAATGAGCAGTTCTTC. Translated: CASSQGRTYNEQFF.

The chain combines TRBV6-1 with TRBJ2-2; 13 bases are shared with TRBD2. The CDR3 sequence is 15 residues long. V shed 7 bases and J 6 bases; nucleotides not matched to a gene: 5. Germline CDR1 and CDR2: MNHNS and SASEGT. The CDR3 reads CASNPGLAGAGELFF. The CDR3 DNA reads as TGTGCCAGCAATCCTGGACTAGCGGGAGCCGGGGAGCTGTTTTTT.

V and J are TRBV12-3 or TRBV12-4 and TRBJ2-3; 11 bases are a match to TRBD2. The CDR3 length is 17 residues. V was clipped by 5 bases and J by 7 bases; unmatched bases: 14. The CDR3 DNA follows: TGTGCCAGCAGTCGCCCACTAGCGGGAGTTGGAGTTTATACGCAGTATTTT. Its protein product is CASSRPLAGVGVYTQYF.

This clonotype has more than one count but fewer than ten. This chain links TRBV11-2 with TRBJ2-1; 7 bases agree with TRBD2. Germline trimming cut 0 bases from V and 4 bases from J; bases unmatched to any gene: 3. In germline, CDR1 is SGHAT, CDR2 FQNNGV. This CDR3 region has 15 residues. The CDR3 region has the DNA TGTGCCAGCAGCTTAGAGCGGGGGATTTACAATGAGCAGTTCTTC. Encoded protein: CASSLERGIYNEQFF. The variable domain in full, with the rest retrieved from reference TRBV11-2 and TRBJ2-1, is EAGVAQSPRYKIIEKRQSVAFWCNPISGHATLYWYQQILGQGPKLLIQFQNNGVVDDSQLPKDRFSAERLKGVDSTLKIQPAKLEDSAVYLCASSLERGIYNEQFFGPGTRLTVL.

The rearrangement uses TRBV5-1 and TRBJ2-7, with D perhaps matching TRBD2 (5 bases). Germline V gives CDR1 SGHRS, CDR2 YFSETQ. CDR3 length: 14 residues. With 5 bases removed from V and 2 bases from J, the gap between germline ends came to 14 bases. CDR3 region: CASREETFPYEQYF. The DNA for the CDR3 is TGCGCCAGCAGGGAGGAGACCTTCCCCTACGAGCAGTACTTC.

The CDR3 region has the DNA TGTGCCAGCAGCGCCAGCGGGAGAGGGAAAGATACGCAGTATTTT. It translates to CASSASGRGKDTQYF. This sequence joins TRBV11-2 and TRBJ2-3; 8 nucleotides agree with TRBD2. The ends lost 5 bases at V and 5 bases at J; junction bases unmatched: 9. The CDR3 loop spans 15 amino acids. Germline V CDR1 and CDR2: SGHAT, FQNNGV. The full variable domain, rest sourced from reference TRBV11-2 and TRBJ2-3, is EAGVAQSPRYKIIEKRQSVAFWCNPISGHATLYWYQQILGQGPKLLIQFQNNGVVDDSQLPKDRFSAERLKGVDSTLKIQPAKLEDSAVYLCASSASGRGKDTQYFGPGTRLTVL.

This clonotype has just a few counts. The chain joins TRBV7-2 to TRBJ2-7; D not certain. Trimming took off 4 bases at V and 5 bases at J, with 21 bases between the two ends. CDR1 is SGHTA and CDR2 is FQGNSA in the germline V gene. The CDR3 is 16 amino acids. The CDR3 nucleotides read TGTGCCAGCAGCTCAGGTCGTCCGAACCTTCGCCACGAGCAGTACTTC. It translates to CASSSGRPNLRHEQYF.

The chain links TRBV28 to TRBJ2-2; D gene ambiguous. Germline assignment: CDR1 MDHEN and CDR2 SYDVKM. CDR3 length equals 15 residues. The V end lost 3 bases, the J end lost 6 bases, and 14 bases lay between the germline ends. The DNA for the CDR3 is TGTGCCAGCAGTTTTTCGTCAAGTTTGGCCGGGGAGCTGTTTTTT. Its translation: CASSFSSSLAGELFF. The variable domain in full, with the rest retrieved from reference TRBV28 and TRBJ2-2, is DVKVTQSSRYLVKRTGEKVFLECVQDMDHENMFWYRQDPGLGLRLIYFSYDVKMKEKGDIPEGYSVSREKKERFSLILESASTNQTSMYLCASSFSSSLAGELFFGEGSRLTVL.

The J gene is TRBJ1-2, the V gene TRBV6-2 or TRBV6-3, with 8 bases aligning to TRBD1. This CDR3 has 15 residues. The germline gives CDR1 MNHEY, CDR2 SVGEGT. The V and J ends lost 2 bases and 7 bases, in that order; junction bases with no gene match: 9. The CDR3 loop is CASSYQDRVEAGYTF. As DNA, the CDR3 is TGTGCCAGCAGTTACCAGGACAGGGTAGAGGCTGGCTACACCTTC.

This clonotype was seen many times. The rearrangement links TRBV4-3 to TRBJ2-2; a possible D gene is TRBD1 (7 bases). Germline V gene lookup returns CDR1 LGHNA and CDR2 YSLEER. The CDR3 loop spans 17 amino acids. Trimming removed 0 bases from V and 6 bases from J, with 17 bases in between. The DNA for the CDR3 is TGCGCCAGCAGCCAAGATGGAGGGGGCGGATGGGCCGGGGAGCTGTTTTTT. This gives the protein CASSQDGGGGWAGELFF.

This chain joins TRBV13 and TRBJ2-5, with D possibly TRBD1 on 6 matching bases. Trimming cost V 0 bases and J 5 bases, with 10 bases left between them. This CDR3 has 14 residues. Per germline, CDR1 PRHDT and CDR2 FYEKMQ (reference sequence). The CDR3 DNA sequence: TGTGCCAGCAGCTTAGGCAACAGGGTGGAGACCCAGTACTTC. Its translation: CASSLGNRVETQYF.

This clonotype was counted between two and nine times. The rearrangement joins TRBV2 to TRBJ2-1; unclear D gene. There are 15 residues in the CDR3. Per the germline V gene, CDR1 is SNHLY and CDR2 is FYNNEI. Trimming left V 6 bases short and J 4 bases short, with 16 bases between. The CDR3 DNA sequence: TGTGCCAGCAGGGCCGTGGCCCTTAAATACAATGAGCAGTTCTTC. This translates into CASRAVALKYNEQFF.

This chain links TRBV7-3 with TRBJ2-2; 9 nucleotides agree with TRBD2. The J segment lost 5 bases and the V segment lost 8 bases, leaving 3 bases of the junction unmatched. CDR3 length: 13 amino acids. The germline gives CDR1 SGHTA, CDR2 FQGTGA. The chain's CDR3 is CASGGRGTGELFF. CDR3 sequence (DNA): TGTGCCAGCGGCGGGAGGGGGACCGGGGAGCTGTTTTTT.

This clonotype was picked up a small number of times. V usage is TRBV12-3 or TRBV12-4 and J usage is TRBJ1-1, with a weak D call TRBD1 (5 bases). V gave up 7 bases and J gave up 3 bases, with 12 bases separating them. The CDR3 is 13 residues long. The CDR3 reads CASTLGGYTEAFF. CDR3 coding DNA: TGTGCCAGCACCTTGGGGGGATACACTGAAGCTTTCTTT.

This clonotype was seen ten or more times. The V gene is TRBV12-3 or TRBV12-4, the J gene TRBJ1-5; a weak D match, TRBD1 (5 bases). The CDR3 loop spans 14 amino acids. The V end was cut by 6 bases, the J end by 7 bases, with 16 bases between. CDR3: CASSLNGGGQPQHF. The DNA of the CDR3 is TGTGCCAGCAGCCTGAACGGGGGAGGACAGCCCCAGCATTTT.